This T cell receptor (beta chain) was identified during a study of regulatory T cells in long-lasting Graves disease. The time point denotes: newly diagnosed GD, antithyroid drugs for less than 3 months. Extracted RNA from PBMCs served as the source of the TCR library. Tubes containing EDTA received approximately 8.7 milliliters of drawn peripheral blood. This clonotype was seen at least ten times. The CDR3 totals 16 residues. The germline CDR1 and CDR2 sequences are SGHKS and YYEKEE (reference sequence). The V end lost 1 base, the J end lost 4 bases, and 12 bases lay between the germline ends. For TCR beta, libraries came from iRepertoire HTBI primers and Arm-PCR of CDR3 regions. Per the authors' pipeline: Among the samples, 60 to 75 TRBV and 14 TRBJ segments were identified. TCRdb recomputed calls from the multiplex PCR reads with MiXCR, one row per CDR3 protein. TCRdb, rather than the study authors, made the V and J calls. The data hold over 500,000 distinct CDR3 sequences, with less than 20% observed a single time.

A further study also used this sample, focusing on T cells in Graves' hyperthyroidism and ophthalmopathy. In that study: The study defined stable Graves' hyperthyroidism as no ophthalmopathy progression within 18 months. Carried out on the TCR CDR3, a first-round RT-PCR used the HTBI primer set.

The specimen was peripheral blood mononuclear cells (PBMCs), collected at new diagnosis, from a patient treated with antithyroid drugs. This sequence originates from a woman younger than 45 with Graves disease. The rearrangement joins TRBV5-5 to TRBJ2-6; D is unresolved. CDR3 amino acids: CASSLTLSPGANVLTF. In DNA form, the CDR3 reads TGTGCCAGCAGCTTGACACTCTCCCCCGGGGCCAACGTCCTGACTTTC.